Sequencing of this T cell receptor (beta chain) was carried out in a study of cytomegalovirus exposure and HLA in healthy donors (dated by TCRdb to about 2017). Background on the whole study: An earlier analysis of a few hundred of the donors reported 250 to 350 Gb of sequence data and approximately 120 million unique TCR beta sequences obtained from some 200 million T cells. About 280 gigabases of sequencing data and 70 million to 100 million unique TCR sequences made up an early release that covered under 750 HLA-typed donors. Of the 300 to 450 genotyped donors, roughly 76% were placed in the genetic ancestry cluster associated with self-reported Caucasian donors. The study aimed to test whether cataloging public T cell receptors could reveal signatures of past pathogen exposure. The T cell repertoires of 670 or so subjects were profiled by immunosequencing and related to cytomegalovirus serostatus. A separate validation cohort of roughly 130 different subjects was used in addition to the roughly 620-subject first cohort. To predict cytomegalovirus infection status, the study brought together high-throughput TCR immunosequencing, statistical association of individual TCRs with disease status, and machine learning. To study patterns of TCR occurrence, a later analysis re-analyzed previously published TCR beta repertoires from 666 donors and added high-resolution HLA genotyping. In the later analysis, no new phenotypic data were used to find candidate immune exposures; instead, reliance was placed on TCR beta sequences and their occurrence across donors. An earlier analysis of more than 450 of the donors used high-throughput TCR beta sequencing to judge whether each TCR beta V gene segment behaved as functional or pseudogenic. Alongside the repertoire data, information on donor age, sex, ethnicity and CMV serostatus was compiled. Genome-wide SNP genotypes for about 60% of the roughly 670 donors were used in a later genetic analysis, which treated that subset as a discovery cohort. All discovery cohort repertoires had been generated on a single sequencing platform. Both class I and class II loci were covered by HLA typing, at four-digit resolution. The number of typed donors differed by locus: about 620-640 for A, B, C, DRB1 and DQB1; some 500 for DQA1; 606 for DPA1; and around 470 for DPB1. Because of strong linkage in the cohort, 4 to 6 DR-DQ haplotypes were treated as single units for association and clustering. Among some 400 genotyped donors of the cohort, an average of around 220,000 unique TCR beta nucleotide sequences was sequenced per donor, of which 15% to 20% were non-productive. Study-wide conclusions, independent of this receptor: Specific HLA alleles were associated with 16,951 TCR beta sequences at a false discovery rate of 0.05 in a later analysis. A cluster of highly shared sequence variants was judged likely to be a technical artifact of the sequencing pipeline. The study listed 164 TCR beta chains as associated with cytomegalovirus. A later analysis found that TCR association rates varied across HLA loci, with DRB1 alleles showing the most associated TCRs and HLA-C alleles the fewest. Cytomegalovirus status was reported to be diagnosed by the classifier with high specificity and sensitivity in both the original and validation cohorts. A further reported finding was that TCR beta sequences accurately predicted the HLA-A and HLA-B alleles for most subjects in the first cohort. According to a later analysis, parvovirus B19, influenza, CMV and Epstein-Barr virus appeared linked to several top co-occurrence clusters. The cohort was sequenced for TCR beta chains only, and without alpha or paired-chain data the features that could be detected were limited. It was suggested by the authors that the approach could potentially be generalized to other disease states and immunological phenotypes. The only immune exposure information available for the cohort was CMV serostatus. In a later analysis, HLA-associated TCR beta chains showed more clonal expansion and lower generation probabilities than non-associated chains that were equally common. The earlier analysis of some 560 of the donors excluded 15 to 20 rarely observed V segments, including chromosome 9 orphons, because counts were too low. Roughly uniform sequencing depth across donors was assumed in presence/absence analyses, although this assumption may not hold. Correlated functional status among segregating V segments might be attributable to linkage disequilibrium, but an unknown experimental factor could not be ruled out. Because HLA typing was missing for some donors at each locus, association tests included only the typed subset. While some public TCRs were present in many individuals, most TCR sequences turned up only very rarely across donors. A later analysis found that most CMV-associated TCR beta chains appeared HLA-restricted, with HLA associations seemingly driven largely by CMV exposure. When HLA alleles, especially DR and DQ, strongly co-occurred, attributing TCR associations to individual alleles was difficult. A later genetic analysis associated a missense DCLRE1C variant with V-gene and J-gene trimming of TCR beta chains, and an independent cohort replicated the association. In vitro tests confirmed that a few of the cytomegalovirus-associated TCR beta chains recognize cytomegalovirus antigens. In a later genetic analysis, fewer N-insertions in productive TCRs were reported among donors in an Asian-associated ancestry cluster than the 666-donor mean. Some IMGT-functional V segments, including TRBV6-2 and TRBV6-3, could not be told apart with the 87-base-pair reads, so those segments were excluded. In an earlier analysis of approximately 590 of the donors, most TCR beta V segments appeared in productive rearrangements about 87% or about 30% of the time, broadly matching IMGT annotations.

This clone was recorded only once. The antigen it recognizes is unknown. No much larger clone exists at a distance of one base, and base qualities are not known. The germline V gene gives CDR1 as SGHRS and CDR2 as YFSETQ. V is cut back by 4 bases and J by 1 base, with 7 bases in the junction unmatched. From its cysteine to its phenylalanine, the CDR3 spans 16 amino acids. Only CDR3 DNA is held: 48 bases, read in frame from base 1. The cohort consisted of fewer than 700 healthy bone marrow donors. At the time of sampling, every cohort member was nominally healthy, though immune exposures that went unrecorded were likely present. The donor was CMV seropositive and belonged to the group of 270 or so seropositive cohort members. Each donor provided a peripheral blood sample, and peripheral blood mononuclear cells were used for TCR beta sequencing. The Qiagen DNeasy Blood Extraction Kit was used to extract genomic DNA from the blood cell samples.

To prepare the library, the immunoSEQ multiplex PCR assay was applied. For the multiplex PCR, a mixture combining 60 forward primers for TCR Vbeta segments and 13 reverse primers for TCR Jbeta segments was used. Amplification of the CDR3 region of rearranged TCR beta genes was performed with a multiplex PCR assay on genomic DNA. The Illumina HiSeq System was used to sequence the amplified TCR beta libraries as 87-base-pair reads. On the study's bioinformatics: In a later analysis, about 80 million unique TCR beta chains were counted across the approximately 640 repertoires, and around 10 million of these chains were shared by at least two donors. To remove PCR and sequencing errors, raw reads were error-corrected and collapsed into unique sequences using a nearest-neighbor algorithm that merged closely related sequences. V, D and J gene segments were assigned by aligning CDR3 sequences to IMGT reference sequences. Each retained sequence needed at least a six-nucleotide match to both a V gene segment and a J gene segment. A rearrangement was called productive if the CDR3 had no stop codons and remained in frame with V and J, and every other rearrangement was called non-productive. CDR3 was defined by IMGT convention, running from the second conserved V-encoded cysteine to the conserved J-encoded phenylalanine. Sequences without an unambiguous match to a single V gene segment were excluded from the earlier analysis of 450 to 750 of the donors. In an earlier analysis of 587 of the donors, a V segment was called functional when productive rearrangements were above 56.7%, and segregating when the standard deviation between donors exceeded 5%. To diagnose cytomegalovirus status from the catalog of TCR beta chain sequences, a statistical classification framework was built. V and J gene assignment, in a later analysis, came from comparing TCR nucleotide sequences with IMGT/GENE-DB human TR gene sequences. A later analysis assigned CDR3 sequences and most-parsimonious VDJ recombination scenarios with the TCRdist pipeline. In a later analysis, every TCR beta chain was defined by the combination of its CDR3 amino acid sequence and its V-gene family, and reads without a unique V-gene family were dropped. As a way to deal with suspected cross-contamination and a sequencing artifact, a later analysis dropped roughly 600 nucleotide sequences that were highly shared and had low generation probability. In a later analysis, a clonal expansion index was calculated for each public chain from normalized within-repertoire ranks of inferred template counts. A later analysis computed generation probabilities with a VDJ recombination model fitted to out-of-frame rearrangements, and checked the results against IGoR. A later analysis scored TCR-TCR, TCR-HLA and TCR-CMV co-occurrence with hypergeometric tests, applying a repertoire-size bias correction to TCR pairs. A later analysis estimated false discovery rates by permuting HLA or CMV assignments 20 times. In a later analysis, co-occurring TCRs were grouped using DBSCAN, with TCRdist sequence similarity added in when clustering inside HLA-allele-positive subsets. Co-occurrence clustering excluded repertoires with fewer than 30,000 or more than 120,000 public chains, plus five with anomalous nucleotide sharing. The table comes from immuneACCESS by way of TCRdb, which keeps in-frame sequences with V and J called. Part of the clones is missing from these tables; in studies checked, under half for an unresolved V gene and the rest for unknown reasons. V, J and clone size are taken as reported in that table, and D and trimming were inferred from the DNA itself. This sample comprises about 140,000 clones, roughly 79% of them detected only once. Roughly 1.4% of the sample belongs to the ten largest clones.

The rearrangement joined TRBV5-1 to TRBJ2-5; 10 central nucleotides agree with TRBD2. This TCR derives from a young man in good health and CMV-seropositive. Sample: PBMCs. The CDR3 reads CASSPTSGVFQETQYF. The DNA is TGCGCCAGCAGCCCTACTAGCGGGGTTTTCCAAGAGACCCAGTACTTC.